A selection of T cell receptor beta chains follows, all from one sample in a study of Ad26.COV2.S vaccination and SARS-CoV-2 variants. TCRdb's copy holds only in-frame clones and misses some; the assay was immunoSEQ multiplex PCR. The repertoire holds more than 150,000 clones, with around 88% as singletons. Sequenced material: peripheral blood, taken after recovery from COVID-19. The receptors here all came from a human donor who had recovered from COVID-19. Each CDR3 is given with its conserved first and last residue.

j_gene,v_gene,CDR3aa
TRBJ1-1,TRBV4-1,CASSQGRWTVSTGKDTEAFF
TRBJ2-3,TRBV12-3/TRBV12-4,CASSPGRVNTQYF
TRBJ2-7,TRBV5-4,CASSLGVRPDEQYF
TRBJ2-7,TRBV11-2,CASRSLRGQGRIGTYEQYF
TRBJ2-2,TRBV6-2/TRBV6-3,CASSYFRATNTGELFF
TRBJ1-4,TRBV4-1,CASSQDHSGFGEKLFF
TRBJ1-5,TRBV27,CASSPAGQPQHF
TRBJ1-5,TRBV7-2,CASSPGFWDQPQHF
TRBJ2-2,TRBV11-3,CARSRGRAGELFF
TRBJ1-1,TRBV3-1/TRBV3-2,CASSPSLVPNTEAFF
TRBJ2-1,TRBV7-2,CASSPSTGTGRNEQFF
TRBJ2-1,TRBV5-1,CASSPGLAPISYNEQFF
TRBJ2-1,TRBV18,CASSLRRASGRGIDEQFF
TRBJ2-1,TRBV2,CASSSLSGRDEQFF
TRBJ2-3,TRBV2,CASSDPKGLSTDTQYF
TRBJ1-6,TRBV10-3,CAISERGTANSPLHF
TRBJ1-1,TRBV7-3,CASSLMTRGTEAFF
TRBJ1-6,TRBV7-9,CASSFSTRKGVYSPLHF
TRBJ2-2,TRBV4-1,CASSQDRGPGELFF
TRBJ1-5,TRBV19,CASSIVYRDSNQPQHF
TRBJ1-6,TRBV11-3,CASSFSTGGCSPLHF
TRBJ1-4,TRBV20-1,CSASKGLLDEKLFF
TRBJ1-5,TRBV27,CASGTGANQPQHF
TRBJ2-1,TRBV6-5,CASNIVVGDNEQFF
TRBJ2-1,TRBV21-1,CASSTPGGSGGATVYNEQFF
TRBJ1-5,TRBV5-6,CASTWGRGLNQPQHF
TRBJ2-2,TRBV9,CASSFSGRSAGELFF
TRBJ1-6,TRBV29-1,CSVRTGGSYNSPLHF
TRBJ1-4,TRBV12-3/TRBV12-4,CASSLPAGRKLFF
TRBJ1-2,TRBV9,CASSDGTAYYGYTF
TRBJ2-5,TRBV29-1,CSVDSGGVTQYF
TRBJ2-2,TRBV4-2,CASSQVGAAAGELFF
TRBJ2-5,TRBV15,CATSREARKGQTQYF
TRBJ2-7,TRBV4-1,CASSRVGPYEQYF
TRBJ2-6,TRBV9,CASSMGDSGANVLTF
TRBJ1-1,TRBV28,CASSYPRAGSEAFF
TRBJ1-4,TRBV5-6,CASRGAHVTEKLFF
TRBJ1-5,TRBV3-1/TRBV3-2,CASSQHNQPQHF
TRBJ2-7,TRBV4-1,CASSHGGRGGFYEQYF
TRBJ2-3,TRBV3-1/TRBV3-2,CASSPKERGGTDTQYF
TRBJ1-1,TRBV7-3,CASSPGQGNTEAFF
TRBJ1-5,TRBV28,CASSSSGGSNQPQHF
TRBJ2-1,TRBV5-1,CASSLNQREQFF
TRBJ1-6,TRBV12-3/TRBV12-4,CASNQGNNSPLHF